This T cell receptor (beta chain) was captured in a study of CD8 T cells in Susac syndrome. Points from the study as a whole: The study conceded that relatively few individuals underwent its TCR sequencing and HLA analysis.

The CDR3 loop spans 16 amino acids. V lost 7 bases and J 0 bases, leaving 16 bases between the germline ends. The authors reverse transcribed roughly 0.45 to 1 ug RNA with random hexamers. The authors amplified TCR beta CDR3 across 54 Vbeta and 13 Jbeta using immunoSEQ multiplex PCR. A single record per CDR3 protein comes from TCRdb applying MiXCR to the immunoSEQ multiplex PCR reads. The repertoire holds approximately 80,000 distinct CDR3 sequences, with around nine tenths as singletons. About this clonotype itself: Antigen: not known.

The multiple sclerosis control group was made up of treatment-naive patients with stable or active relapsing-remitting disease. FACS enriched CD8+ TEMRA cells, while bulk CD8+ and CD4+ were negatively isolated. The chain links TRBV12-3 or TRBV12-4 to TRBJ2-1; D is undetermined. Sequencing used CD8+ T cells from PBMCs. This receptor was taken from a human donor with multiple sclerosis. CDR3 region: CASTPVAPRSYNEQFF. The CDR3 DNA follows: TGTGCCAGCACCCCCGTGGCGCCACGCTCCTACAATGAGCAGTTCTTC.